This is a list of T cell receptor beta chains from one sample in a study of blood T cell dynamics during melanoma immunotherapy. Here immunoSEQ multiplex PCR was the method, and the copy in TCRdb shows in-frame clones only, minus some. The data contain about 8,400 clones, around 83% of them singletons. Material: blood, obtained from a patient treated with checkpoint blockade. The source of these receptors is a human donor with melanoma. Each CDR3 is given with its conserved first and last residue. D genes are given only for firm matches. Expanded clones are given a class, and other clones once, few, many or no size at all.

size	D	V	J	CDR3	DNA
NA	TRBD1	TRBV2	TRBJ1-1	CASSGPTGMGTEAFF	TGTGCCAGCAGTGGACCGACAGGGATGGGGACTGAAGCTTTCTTT
NA	NA	TRBV6-4	TRBJ2-7	CASSELAQSAEQYF	TGTGCCAGCAGTGAACTGGCCCAATCCGCCGAGCAGTACTTC
few	NA	TRBV2	TRBJ1-2	CASSSGLHYGYTF	TGTGCCAGCAGCTCGGGACTGCACTATGGCTACACCTTC
NA	TRBD1	TRBV5-6	TRBJ1-1	CASSLRGTLEAFF	TGTGCCAGCAGCCTCAGGGGGACGCTTGAAGCTTTCTTT
NA	TRBD1	TRBV9	TRBJ2-7	CASSVTDREGYEQYF	TGTGCCAGCAGCGTAACCGACAGGGAAGGTTACGAGCAGTACTTC
NA	NA	TRBV7-8	TRBJ1-2	CASSFRAAGKRGYTF	TGTGCCAGCAGCTTTCGGGCGGCGGGGAAGAGAGGCTACACCTTC
NA	NA	TRBV5-4	TRBJ1-4	CASSLGIGRGEKLFF	TGTGCCAGCAGCTTGGGTATTGGGCGGGGTGAAAAACTGTTTTTT
NA	NA	TRBV10-3	TRBJ1-2	CAISEGTDYGYTF	TGTGCCATCAGTGAGGGGACGGACTATGGCTACACCTTC
NA	NA	TRBV28	TRBJ1-2	CASGLETEYGYTF	TGTGCCAGCGGGTTGGAGACGGAGTATGGCTACACCTTC
few	NA	TRBV27	TRBJ1-2	CASSLRQGYGYTF	TGTGCCAGCAGTTTACGGCAGGGGTATGGCTACACCTTC
once	TRBD1	TRBV6-5	TRBJ1-4	CASSSLTGTREKLFF	TGTGCCAGCAGTTCCTTGACAGGGACTCGTGAAAAACTGTTTTTT
NA	TRBD1	TRBV28	TRBJ1-5	CASNHRDSHSNQPQHF	TGTGCCAGCAACCATCGGGACAGCCATAGCAATCAGCCCCAGCATTTT
NA	NA	TRBV6-1	TRBJ2-2	CASSEQPLNTGELFF	TGTGCCAGCAGTGAACAGCCCTTGAACACCGGGGAGCTGTTTTTT
NA	TRBD1	TRBV7-9	TRBJ2-7	CASSLEGTGGYF	TGTGCCAGCAGCTTAGAAGGTACAGGGGGGTACTTC
NA	TRBD2	TRBV11-3	TRBJ2-7	CASSSSGATYEQYF	TGTGCCAGCAGCTCTAGCGGGGCCACCTACGAGCAGTACTTC
NA	TRBD2	TRBV7-8	TRBJ2-7	CASSSAGLALNEQYF	TGTGCCAGCAGCTCGGCGGGACTAGCCTTGAACGAGCAGTACTTC
NA	NA	TRBV28	TRBJ1-4	CASSQGLLEKLFF	TGTGCCAGCAGCCAGGGTTTATTGGAAAAACTGTTTTTT
NA	TRBD1	TRBV19	TRBJ1-5	CASSIEKTGRNQPQHF	TGTGCCAGTAGTATAGAGAAGACAGGGCGCAATCAGCCCCAGCATTTT
NA	NA	TRBV2	TRBJ2-7	CASIRGSYEQYF	TGTGCCAGCATTAGAGGGAGCTACGAGCAGTACTTC
NA	NA	TRBV19	TRBJ1-5	CASSYPPLRAQPQHF	TGTGCCAGTAGTTACCCCCCTCTCAGGGCACAGCCCCAGCATTTT
NA	NA	TRBV6-6	TRBJ1-1	CASSRTSEGTEAFF	TGTGCCAGCAGCCGTACATCCGAGGGGACTGAAGCTTTCTTT
NA	TRBD1	TRBV5-5	TRBJ2-7	CASSFGTGYEQYF	TGTGCCAGCAGCTTCGGGACAGGCTACGAGCAGTACTTC
NA	NA	TRBV7-9	TRBJ1-4	CASSLAKRGEKLFF	TGTGCCAGCAGCTTAGCGAAGCGGGGGGAAAAACTGTTTTTT
NA	NA	TRBV28	TRBJ1-5	CASRGGGSDQPQHF	TGTGCCAGCAGGGGAGGGGGGTCGGATCAGCCCCAGCATTTT
NA	TRBD1	TRBV19	TRBJ1-1	CASSMRTGLDTEAFF	TGTGCCAGTAGTATGAGGACAGGTTTGGACACTGAAGCTTTCTTT
NA	TRBD1	TRBV9	TRBJ1-6	CASSVAGGGPNSPLHF	TGTGCCAGCAGCGTAGCGGGAGGGGGCCCCAATTCACCCCTCCACTTT
NA	TRBD2	TRBV5-6	TRBJ2-3	CASSSWDYFSTDTQYF	TGTGCCAGCAGCTCCTGGGACTATTTTAGCACAGATACGCAGTATTTT
NA	NA	TRBV2	TRBJ1-5	CASSEEFNQPQHF	TGTGCCAGCAGTGAGGAGTTCAATCAGCCCCAGCATTTT
NA	TRBD2	TRBV2	TRBJ2-5	CASSQPGLATGEQYF	TGTGCCAGCAGTCAACCGGGACTAGCGACGGGAGAGCAGTACTTC
NA	TRBD1	TRBV5-1	TRBJ2-7	CASSLGTGAYEQYF	TGCGCCAGCAGCTTGGGGACAGGGGCCTACGAGCAGTACTTC
NA	NA	TRBV13	TRBJ1-1	CASSLLKGTNTEAFF	TGTGCCAGCAGCTTACTCAAGGGCACGAACACTGAAGCTTTCTTT
few	NA	TRBV7-6	TRBJ2-6	CASASGANVLTF	TGTGCCAGCGCCTCTGGGGCCAACGTCCTGACTTTC
NA	NA	TRBV28	TRBJ2-7	CASSLAYEQYF	TGTGCCAGCAGTTTGGCGTACGAGCAGTACTTC
NA	TRBD2	TRBV9	TRBJ2-7	CASSVGTSGRAEEGQYF	TGTGCCAGCAGCGTAGGGACTAGCGGGAGGGCCGAAGAAGGGCAGTACTTC
NA	TRBD1	TRBV2	TRBJ2-7	CASIRDSAAYEQYF	TGTGCCAGCATCAGGGACAGTGCTGCCTACGAGCAGTACTTC
few	TRBD1	TRBV11-3	TRBJ2-7	CASSLEARTGTGCEQYF	TGTGCCAGCAGCTTAGAGGCCCGAACCGGGACAGGGTGCGAGCAGTACTTC
few	NA	TRBV2	TRBJ2-7	CASSATGMGYEQYF	TGTGCCAGCAGTGCGACGGGAATGGGTTACGAGCAGTACTTC
NA	TRBD2	TRBV11-3	TRBJ2-1	CASSLEAGVSYNEQFF	TGTGCCAGCAGCTTAGAGGCGGGAGTATCCTACAATGAGCAGTTCTTC
NA	TRBD2	TRBV28	TRBJ2-7	CASSLSGDAYEQYF	TGTGCCAGCAGTTTAAGCGGGGATGCCTACGAGCAGTACTTC